A selection of T cell receptor beta chains follows, all from one sample in a study of cytomegalovirus exposure and HLA in healthy donors. The method was immunoSEQ multiplex PCR; TCRdb's version includes in-frame clones alone and lacks a portion of them. The repertoire holds about 140,000 clones, just under 85% seen once, with roughly 9.7% in the top ten. Source material: PBMCs. The receptor source for this set is a woman in her sixties in good health and CMV-seropositive. The CDR3 runs from the conserved cysteine through the conserved F or W. A D gene is named only where the DNA matches it firmly. Some rows have no size entry. The others give once, few or many, or a class for an expanded clone.

j_gene: TRBJ1-2
d_gene: NA
v_gene: TRBV11-3
abundance: NA
CDR3aa: CASSRLRDSYGYTF
CDR3nt: TGTGCCAGCAGCAGACTCCGGGACTCATATGGCTACACCTTC

j_gene: TRBJ1-1
d_gene: TRBD1
v_gene: TRBV6-5
abundance: NA
CDR3aa: CASRLTGTTEAFF
CDR3nt: TGTGCCAGCCGATTGACAGGGACGACTGAAGCTTTCTTT

j_gene: TRBJ2-3
d_gene: NA
v_gene: TRBV5-1
abundance: NA
CDR3aa: CASKIGEDTQYF
CDR3nt: TGCGCCAGCAAGATAGGGGAAGATACGCAGTATTTT

j_gene: TRBJ2-7
d_gene: NA
v_gene: TRBV5-6
abundance: NA
CDR3aa: CASSAGQTSREQYF
CDR3nt: TGTGCCAGCAGCGCTGGACAGACGAGTAGGGAGCAGTACTTC

j_gene: TRBJ2-7
d_gene: TRBD1
v_gene: TRBV9
abundance: few
CDR3aa: CASSAGTGYEQYF
CDR3nt: TGTGCCAGCAGCGCCGGGACAGGGTACGAGCAGTACTTC

j_gene: TRBJ2-7
d_gene: TRBD1
v_gene: TRBV6-1
abundance: NA
CDR3aa: CASSEAGTGVYEQYF
CDR3nt: TGTGCCAGCAGTGAAGCCGGGACAGGGGTCTACGAGCAGTACTTC

j_gene: TRBJ2-7
d_gene: TRBD2
v_gene: TRBV11-2
abundance: NA
CDR3aa: CASSFWGRAQEQYF
CDR3nt: TGTGCCAGCAGCTTTTGGGGGAGGGCCCAGGAGCAGTACTTC

j_gene: TRBJ2-3
d_gene: NA
v_gene: TRBV20-1
abundance: once
CDR3aa: CSAYRDTQYF
CDR3nt: TGCAGTGCTTACAGAGATACGCAGTATTTT

j_gene: TRBJ1-5
d_gene: TRBD1
v_gene: TRBV5-1
abundance: NA
CDR3aa: CASSATGGNQPQHF
CDR3nt: TGCGCCAGCAGCGCAACAGGGGGGAATCAGCCCCAGCATTTT

j_gene: TRBJ2-5
d_gene: NA
v_gene: TRBV2
abundance: NA
CDR3aa: CASSLGAFAGTQYF
CDR3nt: TGTGCCAGCAGTTTGGGTGCCTTTGCGGGGACCCAGTACTTC

j_gene: TRBJ1-5
d_gene: NA
v_gene: TRBV28
abundance: NA
CDR3aa: CASSPDQRRGPQHF
CDR3nt: TGTGCCAGCAGCCCTGACCAGAGGCGAGGACCCCAGCATTTT

j_gene: TRBJ1-2
d_gene: TRBD1
v_gene: TRBV5-1
abundance: NA
CDR3aa: CASSLQGARDGYTF
CDR3nt: TGCGCCAGCAGCTTACAGGGGGCGAGAGATGGCTACACCTTC

j_gene: TRBJ2-7
d_gene: TRBD2
v_gene: TRBV2
abundance: NA
CDR3aa: CASSEVAGGAEQYF
CDR3nt: TGTGCCAGCAGTGAGGTAGCGGGAGGCGCCGAGCAGTACTTC

j_gene: TRBJ2-7
d_gene: NA
v_gene: TRBV2
abundance: few
CDR3aa: CASSSERRYEQYF
CDR3nt: TGTGCCAGCTCTAGCGAGCGGAGGTACGAGCAGTACTTC

j_gene: TRBJ2-7
d_gene: TRBD1
v_gene: TRBV27
abundance: few
CDR3aa: CASSAIARQGNYEQYF
CDR3nt: TGTGCCAGCAGCGCAATCGCTCGACAGGGGAACTACGAGCAGTACTTC

j_gene: TRBJ2-7
d_gene: TRBD1
v_gene: TRBV29-1
abundance: NA
CDR3aa: CSAGQDETYEQYF
CDR3nt: TGCAGCGCCGGACAGGACGAAACCTACGAGCAGTACTTC

j_gene: TRBJ1-2
d_gene: NA
v_gene: TRBV19
abundance: NA
CDR3aa: CASSISPAVGYTF
CDR3nt: TGTGCCAGTAGTATTTCGCCGGCGGTTGGCTACACCTTC

j_gene: TRBJ1-2
d_gene: NA
v_gene: TRBV2
abundance: NA
CDR3aa: CASRTGVYGYTF
CDR3nt: TGTGCCAGCCGGACTGGTGTCTATGGCTACACCTTC

j_gene: TRBJ2-1
d_gene: NA
v_gene: TRBV7-9
abundance: NA
CDR3aa: CAIAPSADYNEQFF
CDR3nt: TGTGCCATAGCCCCCAGTGCGGATTACAATGAGCAGTTCTTC

j_gene: TRBJ1-4
d_gene: NA
v_gene: TRBV1
abundance: NA
CDR3aa: CTSSQRQGAATNEKLFF
CDR3nt: TGCACCAGCAGCCAAAGACAGGGCGCGGCAACTAATGAAAAACTGTTTTTT

j_gene: TRBJ1-1
d_gene: TRBD1
v_gene: TRBV19
abundance: few
CDR3aa: CATQQGRNTEAFF
CDR3nt: TGTGCCACCCAACAGGGGAGGAACACTGAAGCTTTCTTT

j_gene: TRBJ2-7
d_gene: NA
v_gene: TRBV10-3
abundance: NA
CDR3aa: CAISEAGTPASYEQYF
CDR3nt: TGTGCCATCAGTGAAGCCGGGACACCGGCCTCCTACGAGCAGTACTTC

j_gene: TRBJ2-1
d_gene: TRBD2
v_gene: TRBV7-9
abundance: NA
CDR3aa: CASSLEGTSDLQKEFF
CDR3nt: TGTGCCAGCAGCTTAGAGGGGACTAGCGACCTCCAGAAGGAGTTCTTC

j_gene: TRBJ2-7
d_gene: TRBD2
v_gene: TRBV7-8
abundance: NA
CDR3aa: CASSLGAGINSGSSYEQYF
CDR3nt: TGTGCCAGCAGCTTAGGTGCAGGGATTAATAGCGGGAGCTCCTACGAGCAGTACTTC

j_gene: TRBJ2-7
d_gene: TRBD2
v_gene: TRBV16
abundance: NA
CDR3aa: CASSQVPPGLAGLEQYF
CDR3nt: TGTGCCAGCAGCCAGGTACCCCCGGGACTAGCGGGACTCGAGCAGTACTTC

j_gene: TRBJ2-7
d_gene: TRBD1
v_gene: TRBV27
abundance: NA
CDR3aa: CASSPSRGPYEQYF
CDR3nt: TGTGCCAGCAGTCCCTCCAGGGGGCCTTACGAGCAGTACTTC

j_gene: TRBJ2-1
d_gene: TRBD1
v_gene: TRBV27
abundance: NA
CDR3aa: CASRPTGAHPPYNEQFF
CDR3nt: TGTGCCAGCAGACCGACAGGGGCTCACCCGCCCTACAATGAGCAGTTCTTC

j_gene: TRBJ2-6
d_gene: TRBD1
v_gene: TRBV15
abundance: NA
CDR3aa: CATSRGSDRAGANVLTF
CDR3nt: TGTGCCACCAGCAGAGGTTCCGACAGGGCTGGGGCCAACGTCCTGACTTTC

j_gene: TRBJ2-3
d_gene: TRBD2
v_gene: TRBV5-1
abundance: NA
CDR3aa: CASSLPSGASTDTQYF
CDR3nt: TGCGCCAGCAGCTTGCCTAGCGGAGCTAGCACAGATACGCAGTATTTT

j_gene: TRBJ2-5
d_gene: NA
v_gene: TRBV7-9
abundance: NA
CDR3aa: CASSWSVSQETQYF
CDR3nt: TGTGCCAGCAGCTGGTCAGTTTCCCAAGAGACCCAGTACTTC

j_gene: TRBJ2-2
d_gene: TRBD2
v_gene: TRBV7-9
abundance: NA
CDR3aa: CASSLAASGRSDTGELFF
CDR3nt: TGTGCCAGCAGCTTAGCCGCTAGCGGGAGATCCGACACCGGGGAGCTGTTTTTT

j_gene: TRBJ1-2
d_gene: TRBD1
v_gene: TRBV27
abundance: NA
CDR3aa: CASSLSPGQTYGYTF
CDR3nt: TGTGCCAGCAGTTTATCCCCGGGACAGACCTATGGCTACACCTTC

j_gene: TRBJ1-1
d_gene: TRBD1
v_gene: TRBV25-1
abundance: NA
CDR3aa: CASSEYIKGARAFF
CDR3nt: TGTGCCAGCAGTGAATATATTAAGGGGGCAAGAGCTTTCTTT

j_gene: TRBJ1-1
d_gene: TRBD1
v_gene: TRBV30
abundance: NA
CDR3aa: CAWDRVVTEAFF
CDR3nt: TGTGCCTGGGACAGGGTTGTAACTGAAGCTTTCTTT

j_gene: TRBJ2-6
d_gene: TRBD1
v_gene: TRBV7-9
abundance: NA
CDR3aa: CASSHPRDRGLTGANVLTF
CDR3nt: TGTGCCAGCAGCCATCCCCGGGACAGGGGGTTAACTGGGGCCAACGTCCTGACTTTC

j_gene: TRBJ1-1
d_gene: NA
v_gene: TRBV5-1
abundance: NA
CDR3aa: CASSFRDRTPNTEAFF
CDR3nt: TGCGCCAGCAGCTTCCGCGACCGGACACCGAACACTGAAGCTTTCTTT

j_gene: TRBJ2-1
d_gene: TRBD2
v_gene: TRBV28
abundance: NA
CDR3aa: CASSVLAGAAYNEQFF
CDR3nt: TGTGCCAGCAGTGTACTAGCGGGAGCGGCCTACAATGAGCAGTTCTTC

j_gene: TRBJ2-5
d_gene: NA
v_gene: TRBV6-5
abundance: NA
CDR3aa: CASRRAETQYF
CDR3nt: TGTGCCAGCAGGAGGGCAGAGACCCAGTACTTC

j_gene: TRBJ2-1
d_gene: TRBD2
v_gene: TRBV10-3
abundance: NA
CDR3aa: CAISERAGGPDEQFF
CDR3nt: TGTGCCATCAGTGAACGGGCGGGAGGGCCAGATGAGCAGTTCTTC

j_gene: TRBJ1-3
d_gene: NA
v_gene: TRBV4-3
abundance: NA
CDR3aa: CASSQVVVSRPTHSGNTIYF
CDR3nt: TGCGCCAGCAGCCAAGTCGTAGTCTCCAGGCCCACTCACTCTGGAAACACCATATATTTT

j_gene: TRBJ2-2
d_gene: TRBD2
v_gene: TRBV7-2
abundance: NA
CDR3aa: CASSIPGRETGELFF
CDR3nt: TGTGCCAGCAGCATACCCGGGCGGGAGACCGGGGAGCTGTTTTTT

j_gene: TRBJ2-7
d_gene: TRBD1
v_gene: TRBV11-2
abundance: NA
CDR3aa: CASSFFGQGGHEQYF
CDR3nt: TGTGCCAGCAGCTTTTTCGGACAGGGGGGGCACGAGCAGTACTTC

j_gene: TRBJ2-1
d_gene: NA
v_gene: TRBV4-3
abundance: NA
CDR3aa: CASSQEGPSPTPGEQFF
CDR3nt: TGCGCCAGCAGCCAAGAAGGACCTAGCCCGACCCCCGGTGAGCAGTTCTTC

j_gene: TRBJ1-5
d_gene: TRBD1
v_gene: TRBV4-3
abundance: NA
CDR3aa: CASSPETGGFQPQHF
CDR3nt: TGCGCCAGCAGCCCAGAGACAGGGGGTTTTCAGCCCCAGCATTTT

j_gene: TRBJ1-5
d_gene: NA
v_gene: TRBV6-5
abundance: NA
CDR3aa: CASRQAGENQPQHF
CDR3nt: TGTGCCAGCAGGCAAGCGGGGGAAAATCAGCCCCAGCATTTT

j_gene: TRBJ2-1
d_gene: TRBD1
v_gene: TRBV28
abundance: once
CDR3aa: CASSKQGYNEQFF
CDR3nt: TGTGCCAGCAGTAAACAGGGGTACAATGAGCAGTTCTTC

j_gene: TRBJ2-2
d_gene: NA
v_gene: TRBV27
abundance: NA
CDR3aa: CASSLKGGGAHTGELFF
CDR3nt: TGTGCCAGCAGTTTAAAGGGTGGCGGGGCCCACACCGGGGAGCTGTTTTTT

j_gene: TRBJ1-1
d_gene: TRBD1
v_gene: TRBV5-5
abundance: NA
CDR3aa: CASSFPDRADAFF
CDR3nt: TGTGCCAGCAGCTTTCCGGACAGGGCGGATGCTTTCTTT

j_gene: TRBJ2-3
d_gene: TRBD2
v_gene: TRBV29-1
abundance: NA
CDR3aa: CSVEFLAGVNTQYF
CDR3nt: TGCAGCGTTGAGTTCCTAGCGGGAGTAAATACGCAGTATTTT

j_gene: TRBJ2-4
d_gene: NA
v_gene: TRBV30
abundance: NA
CDR3aa: CAWSRQGLYIQYF
CDR3nt: TGTGCCTGGAGTCGCCAGGGTCTGTACATTCAGTACTTC

j_gene: TRBJ2-5
d_gene: TRBD2
v_gene: TRBV19
abundance: NA
CDR3aa: CASSIRGLAGGGQETQYF
CDR3nt: TGTGCCAGTAGTATCAGGGGACTAGCGGGAGGAGGCCAAGAGACCCAGTACTTC